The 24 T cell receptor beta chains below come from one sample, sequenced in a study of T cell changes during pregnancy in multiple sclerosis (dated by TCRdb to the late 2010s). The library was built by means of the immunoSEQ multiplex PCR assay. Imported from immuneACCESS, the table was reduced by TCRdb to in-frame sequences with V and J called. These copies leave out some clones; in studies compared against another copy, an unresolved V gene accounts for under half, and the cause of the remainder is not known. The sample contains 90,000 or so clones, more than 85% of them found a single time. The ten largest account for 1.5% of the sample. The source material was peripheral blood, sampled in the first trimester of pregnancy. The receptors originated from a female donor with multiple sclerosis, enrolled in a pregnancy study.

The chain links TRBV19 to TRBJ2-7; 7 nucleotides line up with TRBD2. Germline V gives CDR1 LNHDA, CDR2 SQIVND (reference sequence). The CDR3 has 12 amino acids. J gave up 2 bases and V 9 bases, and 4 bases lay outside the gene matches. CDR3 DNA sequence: TGTGCCAGCCGGGACTATACCTACGAGCAGTACTTC. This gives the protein CASRDYTYEQYF.

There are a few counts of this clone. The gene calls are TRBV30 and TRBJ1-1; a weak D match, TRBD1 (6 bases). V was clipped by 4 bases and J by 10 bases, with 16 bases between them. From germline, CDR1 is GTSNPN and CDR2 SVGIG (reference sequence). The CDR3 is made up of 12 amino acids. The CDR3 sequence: CAWTGGGGRAFF. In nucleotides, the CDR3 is TGTGCCTGGACCGGGGGGGGCGGTCGAGCTTTCTTT.

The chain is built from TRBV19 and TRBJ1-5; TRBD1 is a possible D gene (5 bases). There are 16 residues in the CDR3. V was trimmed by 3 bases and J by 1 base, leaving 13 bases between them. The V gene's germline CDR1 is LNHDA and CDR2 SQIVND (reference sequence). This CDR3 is CASSIGGAASNQPQHF. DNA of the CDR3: TGTGCCAGTAGTATTGGAGGGGCGGCGAGCAATCAGCCCCAGCATTTT.

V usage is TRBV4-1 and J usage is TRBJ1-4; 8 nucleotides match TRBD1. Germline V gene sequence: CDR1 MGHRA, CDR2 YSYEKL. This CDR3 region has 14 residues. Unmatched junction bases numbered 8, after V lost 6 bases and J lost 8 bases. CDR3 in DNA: TGCGCCAGCAGACCGACAGGGGCGGGCGAAAAACTGTTTTTT. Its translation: CASRPTGAGEKLFF.

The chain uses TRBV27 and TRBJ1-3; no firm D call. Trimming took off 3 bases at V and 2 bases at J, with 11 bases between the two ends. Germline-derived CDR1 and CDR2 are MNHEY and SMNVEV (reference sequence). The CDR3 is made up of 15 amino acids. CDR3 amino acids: CASSFSRSTGNTIYF. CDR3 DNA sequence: TGTGCCAGCAGTTTTAGCCGTTCTACTGGAAACACCATATATTTT.

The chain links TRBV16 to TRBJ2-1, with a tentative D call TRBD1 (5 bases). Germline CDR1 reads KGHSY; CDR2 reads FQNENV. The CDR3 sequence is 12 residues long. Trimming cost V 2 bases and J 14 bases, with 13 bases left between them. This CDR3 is CASSQDSPLEFF. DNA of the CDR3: TGTGCCAGCAGCCAAGACAGTCCATTGGAGTTCTTC.

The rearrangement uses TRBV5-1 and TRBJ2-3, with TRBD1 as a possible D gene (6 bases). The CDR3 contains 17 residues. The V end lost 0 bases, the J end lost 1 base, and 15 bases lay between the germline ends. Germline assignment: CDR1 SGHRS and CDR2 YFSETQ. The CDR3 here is CASSLAGRRGGTDTQYF. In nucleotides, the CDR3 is TGCGCCAGCAGCTTGGCCGGACGCAGGGGCGGCACAGATACGCAGTATTTT.

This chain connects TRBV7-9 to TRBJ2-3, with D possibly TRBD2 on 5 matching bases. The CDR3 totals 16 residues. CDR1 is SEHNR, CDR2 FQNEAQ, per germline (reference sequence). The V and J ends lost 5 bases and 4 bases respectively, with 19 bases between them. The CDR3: CASSTTWEIGPDTQYF. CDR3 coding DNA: TGTGCCAGCAGCACTACATGGGAGATAGGGCCAGATACGCAGTATTTT.

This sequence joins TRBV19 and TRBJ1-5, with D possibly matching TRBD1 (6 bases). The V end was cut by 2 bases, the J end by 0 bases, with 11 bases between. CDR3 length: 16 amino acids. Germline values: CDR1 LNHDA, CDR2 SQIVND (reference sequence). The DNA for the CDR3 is TGTGCCAGTAGTATAAAGGGACACTATAGCAATCAGCCCCAGCATTTT. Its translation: CASSIKGHYSNQPQHF.

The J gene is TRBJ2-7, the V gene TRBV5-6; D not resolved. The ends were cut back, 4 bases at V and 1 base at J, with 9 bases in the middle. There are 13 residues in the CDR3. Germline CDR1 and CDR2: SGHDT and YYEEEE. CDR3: CASSHYGSYEQYF. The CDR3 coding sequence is TGTGCCAGCAGCCACTACGGATCCTACGAGCAGTACTTC.

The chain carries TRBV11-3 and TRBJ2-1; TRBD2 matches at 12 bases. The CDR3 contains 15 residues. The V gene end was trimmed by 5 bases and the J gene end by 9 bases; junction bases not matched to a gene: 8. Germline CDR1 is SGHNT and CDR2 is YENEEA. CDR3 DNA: TGTGCCAGCAGCCCAGGACTAGCGGGAACCGGTGAGCAGTTCTTC. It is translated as CASSPGLAGTGEQFF. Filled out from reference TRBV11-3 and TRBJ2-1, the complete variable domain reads EAGVVQSPRYKIIEKKQPVAFWCNPISGHNTLYWYLQNLGQGPELLIRYENEEAVDDSQLPKDRFSAERLKGVDSTLKIQPAELGDSAVYLCASSPGLAGTGEQFFGPGTRLTVL.

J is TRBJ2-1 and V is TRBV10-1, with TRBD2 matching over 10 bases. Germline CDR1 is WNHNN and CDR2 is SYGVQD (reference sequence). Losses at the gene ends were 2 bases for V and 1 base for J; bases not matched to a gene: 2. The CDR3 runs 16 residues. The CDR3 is CASSEKLAGSYNEQFF. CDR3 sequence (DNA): TGCGCCAGCAGTGAGAAACTAGCGGGATCCTACAATGAGCAGTTCTTC.

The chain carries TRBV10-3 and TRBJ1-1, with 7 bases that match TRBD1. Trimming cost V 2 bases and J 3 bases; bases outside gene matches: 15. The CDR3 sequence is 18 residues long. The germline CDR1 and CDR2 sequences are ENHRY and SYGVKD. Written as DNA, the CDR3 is TGTGCCATCAGTGAGGACGGGACAGTGAGGCGTCGAGACACTGAAGCTTTCTTT. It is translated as CAISEDGTVRRRDTEAFF.

CDR3 in amino acids: CAWGSSGAYNEQFF. The DNA for the CDR3 is TGTGCCTGGGGGTCTAGCGGGGCCTACAATGAGCAGTTCTTC. This chain connects TRBV30 to TRBJ2-1, with 9 bases lining up with TRBD2. Germline V gives CDR1 GTSNPN, CDR2 SVGIG (reference sequence). This CDR3 has 14 residues. V gave up 5 bases and J gave up 2 bases; unmatched junction bases: 4.

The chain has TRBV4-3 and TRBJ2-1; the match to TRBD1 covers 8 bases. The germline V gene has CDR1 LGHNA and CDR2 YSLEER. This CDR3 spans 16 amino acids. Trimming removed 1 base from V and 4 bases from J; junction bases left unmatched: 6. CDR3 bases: TGCGCCAGCAGCCAAGTGCAGGGGGCGCCTTACAATGAGCAGTTCTTC. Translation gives CASSQVQGAPYNEQFF.

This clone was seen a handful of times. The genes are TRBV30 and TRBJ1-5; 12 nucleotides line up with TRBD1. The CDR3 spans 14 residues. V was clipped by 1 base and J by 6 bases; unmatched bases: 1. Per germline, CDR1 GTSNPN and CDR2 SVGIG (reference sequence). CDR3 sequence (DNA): TGTGCCTGGAGTGCGGGACAGGGGGCTCAGCCCCAGCATTTT. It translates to CAWSAGQGAQPQHF.

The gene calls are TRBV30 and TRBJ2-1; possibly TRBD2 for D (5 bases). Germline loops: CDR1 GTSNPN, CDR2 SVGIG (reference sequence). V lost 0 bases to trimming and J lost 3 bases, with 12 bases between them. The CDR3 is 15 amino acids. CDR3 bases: TGTGCCTGGAGTGTACAGTTTGAGGGCTACAATGAGCAGTTCTTC. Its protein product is CAWSVQFEGYNEQFF.

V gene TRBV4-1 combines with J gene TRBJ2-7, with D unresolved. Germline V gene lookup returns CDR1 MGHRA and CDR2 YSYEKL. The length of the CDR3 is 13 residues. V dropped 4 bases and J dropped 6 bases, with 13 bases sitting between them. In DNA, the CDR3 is TGCGCCAGCAGCCCATCTCCCACACGCGAGCAGTACTTC. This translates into CASSPSPTREQYF.

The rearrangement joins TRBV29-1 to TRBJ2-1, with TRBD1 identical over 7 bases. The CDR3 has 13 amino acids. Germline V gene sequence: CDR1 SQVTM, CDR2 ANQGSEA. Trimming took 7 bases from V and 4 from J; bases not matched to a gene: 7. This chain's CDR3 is CSGQGSSYNEQFF. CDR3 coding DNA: TGCAGCGGACAGGGTTCATCATACAATGAGCAGTTCTTC.

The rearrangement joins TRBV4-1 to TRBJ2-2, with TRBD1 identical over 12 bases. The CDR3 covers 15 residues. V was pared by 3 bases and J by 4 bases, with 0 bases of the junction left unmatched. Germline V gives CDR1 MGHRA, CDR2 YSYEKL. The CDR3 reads CASSQGQGATGELFF. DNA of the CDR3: TGCGCCAGCAGCCAGGGACAGGGGGCCACCGGGGAGCTGTTTTTT.

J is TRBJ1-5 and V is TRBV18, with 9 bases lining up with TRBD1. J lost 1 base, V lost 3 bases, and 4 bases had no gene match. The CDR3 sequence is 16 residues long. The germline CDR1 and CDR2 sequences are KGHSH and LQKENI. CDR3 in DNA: TGTGCCAGCTCACCGTCTGACAGGGGGAGCAATCAGCCCCAGCATTTT. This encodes CASSPSDRGSNQPQHF.

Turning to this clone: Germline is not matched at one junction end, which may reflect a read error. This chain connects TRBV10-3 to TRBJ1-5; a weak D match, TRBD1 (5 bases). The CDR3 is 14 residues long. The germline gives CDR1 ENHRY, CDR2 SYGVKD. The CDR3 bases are TGTGCCATCAATGAGGGGAGGGACAATCAGCCCCAGCATTTT. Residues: CAINEGRDNQPQHF.

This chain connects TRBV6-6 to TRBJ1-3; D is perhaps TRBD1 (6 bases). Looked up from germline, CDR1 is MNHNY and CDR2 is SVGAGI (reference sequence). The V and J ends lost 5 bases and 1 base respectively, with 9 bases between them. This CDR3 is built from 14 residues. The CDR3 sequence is CASSKQGSGNTIYF. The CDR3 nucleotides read TGTGCCAGCAGTAAACAGGGATCTGGAAACACCATATATTTT.

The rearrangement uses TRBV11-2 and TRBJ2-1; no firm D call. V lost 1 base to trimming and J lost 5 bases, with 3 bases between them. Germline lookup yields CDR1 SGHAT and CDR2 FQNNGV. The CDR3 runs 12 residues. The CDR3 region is CASSLADNEQFF. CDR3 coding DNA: TGTGCCAGCAGCTTAGCGGACAATGAGCAGTTCTTC.